This T cell receptor (beta chain) was sequenced for a study of blood T cell repertoires in COVID-19. Trimming took 8 bases from V and 3 from J; bases not matched to a gene: 11. The V gene's germline CDR1 is SNHLY and CDR2 FYNNEI. CDR3 length equals 15 residues. The protocol was immunoSEQ multiplex PCR, while the TCRdb copy is restricted to in-frame clones and leaves out a portion. The data contain over 140,000 clones, approximately 79% of them singletons. This clone was seen ten or more times. The clonotype was recovered from a woman aged 45-59 years who had recovered from COVID-19. The sequenced material came from PBMCs or T cells enriched from blood (not recorded which). The chain links TRBV2 to TRBJ1-1, with 8 bases that match TRBD1. The chain's CDR3 is CASFGQGVEDTEAFF. CDR3 coding DNA: TGTGCCAGCTTTGGACAGGGAGTAGAGGACACTGAAGCTTTCTTT.